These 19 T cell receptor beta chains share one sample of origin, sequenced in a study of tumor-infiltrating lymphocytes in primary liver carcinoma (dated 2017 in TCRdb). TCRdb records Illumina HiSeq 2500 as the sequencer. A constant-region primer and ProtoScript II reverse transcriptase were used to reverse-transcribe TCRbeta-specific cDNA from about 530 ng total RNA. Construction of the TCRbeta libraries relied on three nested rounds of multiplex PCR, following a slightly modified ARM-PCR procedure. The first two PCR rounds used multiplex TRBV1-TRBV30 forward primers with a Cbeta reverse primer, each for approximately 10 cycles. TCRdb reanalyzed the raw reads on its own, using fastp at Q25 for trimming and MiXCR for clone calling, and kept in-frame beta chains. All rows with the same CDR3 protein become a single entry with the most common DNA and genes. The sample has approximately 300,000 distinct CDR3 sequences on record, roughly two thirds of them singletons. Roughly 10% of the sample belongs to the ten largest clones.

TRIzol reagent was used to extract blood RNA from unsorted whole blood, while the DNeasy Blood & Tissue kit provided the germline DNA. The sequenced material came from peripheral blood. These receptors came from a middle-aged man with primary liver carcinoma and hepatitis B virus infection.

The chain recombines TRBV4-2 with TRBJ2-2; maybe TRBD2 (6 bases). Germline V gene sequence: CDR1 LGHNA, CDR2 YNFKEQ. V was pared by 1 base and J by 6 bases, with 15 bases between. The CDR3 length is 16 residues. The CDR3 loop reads CASSQVGSGIPGELFF. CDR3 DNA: TGTGCCAGCAGCCAAGTTGGTAGCGGAATCCCCGGGGAGCTGTTTTTT.

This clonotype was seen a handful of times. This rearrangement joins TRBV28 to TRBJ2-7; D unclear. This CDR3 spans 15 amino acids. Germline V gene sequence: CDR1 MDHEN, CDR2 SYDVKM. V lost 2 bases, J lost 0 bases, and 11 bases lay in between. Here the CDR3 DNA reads TGTGCCAGCAGTTTACCCATCGCGAACTCCTACGAGCAGTACTTC. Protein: CASSLPIANSYEQYF.

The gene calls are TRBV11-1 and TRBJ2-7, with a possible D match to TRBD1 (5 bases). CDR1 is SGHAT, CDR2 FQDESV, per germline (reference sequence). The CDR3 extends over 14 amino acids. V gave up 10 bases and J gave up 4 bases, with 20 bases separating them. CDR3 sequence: CAINYLNAGYEQYF. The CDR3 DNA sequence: TGTGCCATCAACTACCTCAACGCAGGGTACGAGCAGTACTTC.

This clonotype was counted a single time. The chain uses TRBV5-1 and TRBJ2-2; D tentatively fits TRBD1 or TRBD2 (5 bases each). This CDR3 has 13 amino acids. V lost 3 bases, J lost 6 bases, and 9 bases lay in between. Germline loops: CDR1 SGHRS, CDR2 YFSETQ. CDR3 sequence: CASSWDRSGELFF. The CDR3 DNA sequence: TGCGCCAGCAGCTGGGACCGTTCCGGGGAGCTGTTTTTT.

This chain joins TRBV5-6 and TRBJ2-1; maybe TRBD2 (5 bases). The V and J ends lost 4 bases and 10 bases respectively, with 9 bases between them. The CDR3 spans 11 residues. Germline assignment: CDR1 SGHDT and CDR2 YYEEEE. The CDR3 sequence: CASSIAIEQFF. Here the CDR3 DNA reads TGTGCCAGCAGCATAGCGATAGAGCAGTTCTTC.

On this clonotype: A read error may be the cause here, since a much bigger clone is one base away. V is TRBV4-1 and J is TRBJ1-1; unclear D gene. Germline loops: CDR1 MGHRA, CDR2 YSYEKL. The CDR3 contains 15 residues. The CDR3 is CASSLLGLGNTEASF. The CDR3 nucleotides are TGCGCCAGCAGCCTTCTCGGTTTGGGGAACACTGAAGCTTCCTTT.

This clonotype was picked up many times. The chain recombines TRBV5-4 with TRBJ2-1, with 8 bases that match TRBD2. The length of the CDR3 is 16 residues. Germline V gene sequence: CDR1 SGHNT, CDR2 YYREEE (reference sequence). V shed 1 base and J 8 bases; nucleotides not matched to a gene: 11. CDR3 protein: CASSLSSGSQYDEQFF. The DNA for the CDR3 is TGTGCCAGCAGCTTGTCCAGCGGGAGTCAGTACGATGAGCAGTTCTTC.

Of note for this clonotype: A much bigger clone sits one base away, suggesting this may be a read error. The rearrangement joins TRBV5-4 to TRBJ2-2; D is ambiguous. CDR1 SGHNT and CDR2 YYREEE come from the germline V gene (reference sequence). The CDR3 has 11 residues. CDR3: CAISSTGELFF. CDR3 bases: TGTGCCATCAGCTCGACCGGGGAGCTGTTTTTT.

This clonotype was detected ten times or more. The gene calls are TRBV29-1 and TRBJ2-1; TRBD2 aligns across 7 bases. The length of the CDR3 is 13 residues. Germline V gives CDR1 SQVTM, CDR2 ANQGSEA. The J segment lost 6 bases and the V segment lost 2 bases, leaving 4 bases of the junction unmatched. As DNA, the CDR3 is TGCAGCGTTGAAAGACTAGCTAGCAATGAGCAGTTCTTC. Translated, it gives CSVERLASNEQFF.

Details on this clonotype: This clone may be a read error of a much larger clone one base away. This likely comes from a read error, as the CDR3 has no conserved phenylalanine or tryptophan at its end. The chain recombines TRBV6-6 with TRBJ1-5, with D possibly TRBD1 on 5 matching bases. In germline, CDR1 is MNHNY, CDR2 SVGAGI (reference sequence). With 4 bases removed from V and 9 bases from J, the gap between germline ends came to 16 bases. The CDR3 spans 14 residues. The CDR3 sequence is CASSSRQNVGPQHL. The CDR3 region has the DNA TGTGCCAGCAGTTCACGACAGAATGTCGGGCCCCAGCATCTT.

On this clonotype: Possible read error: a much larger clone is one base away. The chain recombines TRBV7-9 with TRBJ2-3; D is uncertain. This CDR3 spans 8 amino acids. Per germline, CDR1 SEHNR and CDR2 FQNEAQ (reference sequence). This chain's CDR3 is CARSFMHF. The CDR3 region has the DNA TGTGCCAGAAGCTTCATGCATTTT. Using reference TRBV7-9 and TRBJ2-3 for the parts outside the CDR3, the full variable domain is DTGVSQNPRHKITKRGQNVTFRCDPISEHNRLYWYRQTLGQGPEFLTYFQNEAQLEKSRLLSDRFSAERPKGSFSTLEIQRTEQGDSAMYLCARSFMHFGPGTRLTVL.

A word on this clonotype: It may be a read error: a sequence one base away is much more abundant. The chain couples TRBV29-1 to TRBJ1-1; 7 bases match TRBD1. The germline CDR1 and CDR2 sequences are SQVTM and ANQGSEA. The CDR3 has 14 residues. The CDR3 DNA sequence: TGCATCGTTGCAATGACAGGGTTTAACACTGAAGCTTTCTTT. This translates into CIVAMTGFNTEAFF.

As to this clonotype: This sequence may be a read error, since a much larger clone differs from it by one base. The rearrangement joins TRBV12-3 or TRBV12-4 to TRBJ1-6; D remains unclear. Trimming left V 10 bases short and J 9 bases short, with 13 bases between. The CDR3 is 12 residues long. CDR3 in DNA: TGTGCCATCCGTAGTAACTCTTCACCCCTCCACTTT. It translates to CAIRSNSSPLHF.

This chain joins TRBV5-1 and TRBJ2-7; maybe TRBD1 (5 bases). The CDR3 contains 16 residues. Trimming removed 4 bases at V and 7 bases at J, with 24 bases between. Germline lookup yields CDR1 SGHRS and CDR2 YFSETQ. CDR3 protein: CASSPLGSQLKGEQYF. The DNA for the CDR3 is TGCGCCAGCAGCCCTTTAGGGTCGCAACTAAAGGGGGAGCAGTACTTC.

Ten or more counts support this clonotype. CDR3 sequence (DNA): TGTGCCAGCAGTTTATCACAGGGCAAGGGCTATGGCTACACCTTC. It yields the protein CASSLSQGKGYGYTF. V is TRBV28 and J is TRBJ1-2, with D possibly matching TRBD1 (6 bases). Trimming took off 1 base at V and 4 bases at J, with 13 bases between the two ends. The length of the CDR3 is 15 residues. Germline V gene sequence: CDR1 MDHEN, CDR2 SYDVKM.

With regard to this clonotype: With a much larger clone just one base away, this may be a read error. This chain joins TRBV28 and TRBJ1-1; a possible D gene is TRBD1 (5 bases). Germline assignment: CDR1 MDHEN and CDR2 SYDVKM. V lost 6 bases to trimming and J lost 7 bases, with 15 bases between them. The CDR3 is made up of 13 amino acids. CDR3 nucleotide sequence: TGTGCCAGCAGCTTACCAGGGTACATTGAAGCTTTCTTT. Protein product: CASSLPGYIEAFF. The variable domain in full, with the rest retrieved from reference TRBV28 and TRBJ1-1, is DVKVTQSSRYLVKRTGEKVFLECVQDMDHENMFWYRQDPGLGLRLIYFSYDVKMKEKGDIPEGYSVSREKKERFSLILESASTNQTSMYLCASSLPGYIEAFFGQGTRLTVV.

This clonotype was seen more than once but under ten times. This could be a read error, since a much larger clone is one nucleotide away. Here the CDR3 DNA reads TGCAGCGTCACCACGATTCAGTCCAACGTCCTGACTTTC. Translating it yields CSVTTIQSNVLTF. The chain carries TRBV29-1 and TRBJ2-6; unclear D gene. CDR1 is SQVTM and CDR2 is ANQGSEA in the germline V gene. Trimming removed 6 bases from V and 8 bases from J, with 14 bases in between. CDR3 length: 13 residues.

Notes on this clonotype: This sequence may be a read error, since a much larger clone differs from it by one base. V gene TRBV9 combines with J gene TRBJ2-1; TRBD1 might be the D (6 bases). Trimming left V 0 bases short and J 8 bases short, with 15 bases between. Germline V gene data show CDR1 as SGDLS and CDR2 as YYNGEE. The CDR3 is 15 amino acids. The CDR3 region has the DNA TGTGCCAGCAGCGTAGATCTTCTGCAGGGGTATGAGCAGTTCTTC. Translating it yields CASSVDLLQGYEQFF.

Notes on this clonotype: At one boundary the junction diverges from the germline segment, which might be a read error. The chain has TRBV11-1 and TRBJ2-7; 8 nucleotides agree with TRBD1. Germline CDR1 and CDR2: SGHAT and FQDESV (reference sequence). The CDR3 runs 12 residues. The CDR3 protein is CAGSQDREERYF. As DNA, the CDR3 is TGTGCCGGCAGCCAGGACAGGGAGGAGCGGTACTTC.